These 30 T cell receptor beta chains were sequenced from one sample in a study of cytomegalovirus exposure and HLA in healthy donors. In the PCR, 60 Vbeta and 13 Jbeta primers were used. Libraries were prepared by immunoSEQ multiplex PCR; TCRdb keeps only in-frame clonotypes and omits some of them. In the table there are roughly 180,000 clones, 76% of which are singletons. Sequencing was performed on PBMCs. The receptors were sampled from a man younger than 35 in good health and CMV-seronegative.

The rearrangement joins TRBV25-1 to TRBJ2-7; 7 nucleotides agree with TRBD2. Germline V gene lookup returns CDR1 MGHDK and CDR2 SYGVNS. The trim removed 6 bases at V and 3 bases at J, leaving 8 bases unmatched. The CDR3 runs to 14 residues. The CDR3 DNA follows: TGTGCCAGCAGCGCGGGACTAAACGGCTACGAGCAGTACTTC. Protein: CASSAGLNGYEQYF.

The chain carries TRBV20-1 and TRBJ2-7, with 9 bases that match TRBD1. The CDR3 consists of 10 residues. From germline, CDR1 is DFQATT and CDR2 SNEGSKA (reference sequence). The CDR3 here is CSTGGGEQYF. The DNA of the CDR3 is TGCAGCACAGGGGGCGGGGAGCAGTACTTC.

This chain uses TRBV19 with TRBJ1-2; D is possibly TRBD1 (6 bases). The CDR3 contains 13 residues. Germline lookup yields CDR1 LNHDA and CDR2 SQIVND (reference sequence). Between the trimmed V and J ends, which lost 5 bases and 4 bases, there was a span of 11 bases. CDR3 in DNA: TGTGCCAGTAGTTCCGGGACAACCTATGGCTACACCTTC. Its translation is CASSSGTTYGYTF.

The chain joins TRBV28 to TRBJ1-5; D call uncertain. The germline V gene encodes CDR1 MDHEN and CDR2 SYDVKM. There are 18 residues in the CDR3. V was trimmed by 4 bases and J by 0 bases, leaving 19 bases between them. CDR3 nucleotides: TGTGCCAGCAGTTCCCCCCCGTGGGCAGTCGATAGCAATCAGCCCCAGCATTTT. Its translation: CASSSPPWAVDSNQPQHF.

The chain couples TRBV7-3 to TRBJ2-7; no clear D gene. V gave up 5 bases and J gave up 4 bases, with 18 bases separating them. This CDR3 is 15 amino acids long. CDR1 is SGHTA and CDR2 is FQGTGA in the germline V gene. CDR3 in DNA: TGTGCCAGCAGCCCCCTTGGTGGAGAAAGTTACGAGCAGTACTTC. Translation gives CASSPLGGESYEQYF. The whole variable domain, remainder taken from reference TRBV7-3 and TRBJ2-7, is GAGVSQTPSNKVTEKGKYVELRCDPISGHTALYWYRQSLGQGPEFLIYFQGTGAADDSGLPNDRFFAVRPEGSVSTLKIQRTERGDSAVYLCASSPLGGESYEQYFGPGTRLTVT.

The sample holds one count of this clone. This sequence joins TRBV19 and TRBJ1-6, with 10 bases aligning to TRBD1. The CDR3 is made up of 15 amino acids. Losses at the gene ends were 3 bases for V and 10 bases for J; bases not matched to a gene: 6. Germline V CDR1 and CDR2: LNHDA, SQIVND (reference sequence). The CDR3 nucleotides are TGTGCCAGTAGTATGGGGACAGGGGCGAGATCACCCCTCCACTTT. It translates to CASSMGTGARSPLHF.

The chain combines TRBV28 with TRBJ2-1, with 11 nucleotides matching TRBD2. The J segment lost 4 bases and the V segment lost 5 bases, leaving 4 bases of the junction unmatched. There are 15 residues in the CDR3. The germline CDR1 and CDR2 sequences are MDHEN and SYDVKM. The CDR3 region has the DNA TGTGCCAGCAGTCCCGGGACTAGCGGATACAATGAGCAGTTCTTC. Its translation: CASSPGTSGYNEQFF.

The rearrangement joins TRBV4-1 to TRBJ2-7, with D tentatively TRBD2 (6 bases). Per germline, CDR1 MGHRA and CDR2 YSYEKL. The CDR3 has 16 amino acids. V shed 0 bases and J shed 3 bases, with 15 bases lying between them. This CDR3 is CASSQDSGGTNYEQYF. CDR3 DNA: TGCGCCAGCAGCCAAGATTCAGGAGGGACCAACTACGAGCAGTACTTC.

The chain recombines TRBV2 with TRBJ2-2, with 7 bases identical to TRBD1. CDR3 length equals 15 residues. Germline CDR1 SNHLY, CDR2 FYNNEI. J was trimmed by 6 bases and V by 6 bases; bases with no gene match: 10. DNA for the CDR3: TGTGCCAGCAGGGGCACGGACAGGACGGCCGGGGAGCTGTTTTTT. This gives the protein CASRGTDRTAGELFF.

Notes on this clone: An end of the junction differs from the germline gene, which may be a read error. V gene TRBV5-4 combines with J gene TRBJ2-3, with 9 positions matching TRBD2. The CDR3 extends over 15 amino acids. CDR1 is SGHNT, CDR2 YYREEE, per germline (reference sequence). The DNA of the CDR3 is TGTGCCAGCGGCTTTGGCGGGAGGGCCTACGATACGCAGTATTTT. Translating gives CASGFGGRAYDTQYF.

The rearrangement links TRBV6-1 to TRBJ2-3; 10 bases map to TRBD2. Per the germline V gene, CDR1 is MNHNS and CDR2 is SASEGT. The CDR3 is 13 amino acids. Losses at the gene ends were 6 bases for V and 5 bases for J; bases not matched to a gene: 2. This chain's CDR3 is CASRTSGKDTQYF. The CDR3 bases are TGTGCCAGCAGAACTAGCGGGAAAGATACGCAGTATTTT.

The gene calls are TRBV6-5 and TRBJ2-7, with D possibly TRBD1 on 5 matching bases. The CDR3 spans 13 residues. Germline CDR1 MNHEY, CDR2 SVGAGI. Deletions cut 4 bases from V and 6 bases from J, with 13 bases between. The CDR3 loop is CASSFEYRGEQYF. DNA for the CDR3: TGTGCCAGCAGTTTCGAGTATAGGGGCGAGCAGTACTTC.

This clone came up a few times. The CDR3 nucleotides are TGTGCCTGGTCCCCCCTCGGTACCGGGGAGCTGTTTTTT. This sequence encodes CAWSPLGTGELFF. This sequence joins TRBV30 and TRBJ2-2; no clear D gene. CDR1 GTSNPN and CDR2 SVGIG come from the germline V gene (reference sequence). Trimming stripped 5 bases from V and 5 bases from J, with 12 bases between. The CDR3 consists of 13 residues. The complete variable domain, with remaining parts taken from reference TRBV30 and TRBJ2-2, reads SQTIHQWPATLVQPVGSPLSLECTVEGTSNPNLYWYRQAAGRGLQLLFYSVGIGQISSEVPQNLSASRPQDRQFILSSKKLLLSDSGFYLCAWSPLGTGELFFGEGSRLTVL.

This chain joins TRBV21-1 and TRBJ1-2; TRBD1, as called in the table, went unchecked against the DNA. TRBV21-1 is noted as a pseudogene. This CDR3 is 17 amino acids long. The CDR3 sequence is CASSRTKAGQGARGYTF. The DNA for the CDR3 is TGTGCCAGCAGCAGGACAAAAGCGGGACAGGGGGCCCGTGGCTACACCTTC.

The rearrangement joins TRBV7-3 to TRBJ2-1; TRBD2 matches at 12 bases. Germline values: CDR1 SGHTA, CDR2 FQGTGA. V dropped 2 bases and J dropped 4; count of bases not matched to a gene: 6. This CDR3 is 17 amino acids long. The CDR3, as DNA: TGTGCCAGCAGCTTAGGGGTCCTAGCGGGGGGGTACAATGAGCAGTTCTTC. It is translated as CASSLGVLAGGYNEQFF. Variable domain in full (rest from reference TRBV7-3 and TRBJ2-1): GAGVSQTPSNKVTEKGKYVELRCDPISGHTALYWYRQSLGQGPEFLIYFQGTGAADDSGLPNDRFFAVRPEGSVSTLKIQRTERGDSAVYLCASSLGVLAGGYNEQFFGPGTRLTVL.

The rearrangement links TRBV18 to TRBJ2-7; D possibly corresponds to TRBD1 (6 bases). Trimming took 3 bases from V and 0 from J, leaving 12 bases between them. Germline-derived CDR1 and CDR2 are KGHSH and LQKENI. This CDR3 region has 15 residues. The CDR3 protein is CASSPPQGFSYEQYF. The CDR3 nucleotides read TGTGCCAGCTCACCGCCACAGGGTTTCTCCTACGAGCAGTACTTC. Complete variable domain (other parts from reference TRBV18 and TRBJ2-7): NAGVMQNPRHLVRRRGQEARLRCSPMKGHSHVYWYRQLPEEGLKFMVYLQKENIIDESGMPKERFSAEFPKEGPSILRIQQVVRGDSAAYFCASSPPQGFSYEQYFGPGTRLTVT.

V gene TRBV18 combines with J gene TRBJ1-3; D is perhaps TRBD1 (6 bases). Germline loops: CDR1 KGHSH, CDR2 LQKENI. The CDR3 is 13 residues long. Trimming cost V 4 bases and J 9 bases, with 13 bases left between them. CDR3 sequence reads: CASSRRDITTIYF. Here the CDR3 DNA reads TGTGCCAGCTCACGCCGGGACATAACCACCATATATTTT.

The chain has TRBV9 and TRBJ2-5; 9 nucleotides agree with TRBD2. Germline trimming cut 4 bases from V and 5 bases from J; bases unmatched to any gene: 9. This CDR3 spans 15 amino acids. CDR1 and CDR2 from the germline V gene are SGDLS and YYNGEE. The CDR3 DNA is TGTGCCAGCAGCTTGGCGGGGGGGCGCGGGGAGACCCAGTACTTC. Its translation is CASSLAGGRGETQYF.

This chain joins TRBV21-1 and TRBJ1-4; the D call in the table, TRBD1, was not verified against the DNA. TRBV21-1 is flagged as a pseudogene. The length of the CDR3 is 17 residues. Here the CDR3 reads CASSEDRGTEANEKLFF. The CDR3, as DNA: TGTGCCAGCAGCGAGGATAGGGGAACGGAAGCTAATGAAAAACTGTTTTTT.

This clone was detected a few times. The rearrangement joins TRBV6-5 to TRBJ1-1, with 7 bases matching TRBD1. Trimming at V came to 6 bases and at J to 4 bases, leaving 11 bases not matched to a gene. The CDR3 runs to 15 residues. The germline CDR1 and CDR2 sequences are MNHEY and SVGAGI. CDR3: CASSMTGFDSTEAFF. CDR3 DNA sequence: TGTGCCAGCAGCATGACAGGGTTCGACAGCACTGAAGCTTTCTTT.

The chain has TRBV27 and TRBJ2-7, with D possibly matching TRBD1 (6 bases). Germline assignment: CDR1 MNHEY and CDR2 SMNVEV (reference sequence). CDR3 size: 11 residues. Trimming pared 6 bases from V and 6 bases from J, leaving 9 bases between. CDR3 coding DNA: TGTGCCAGCAGCAGGGGCCGCGAGCAGTACTTC. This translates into CASSRGREQYF.

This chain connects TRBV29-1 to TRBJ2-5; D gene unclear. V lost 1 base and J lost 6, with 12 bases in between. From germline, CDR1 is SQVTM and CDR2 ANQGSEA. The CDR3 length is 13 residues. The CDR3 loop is CSVEGQMRKTQYF. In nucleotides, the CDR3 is TGCAGCGTTGAAGGGCAGATGAGGAAGACCCAGTACTTC.

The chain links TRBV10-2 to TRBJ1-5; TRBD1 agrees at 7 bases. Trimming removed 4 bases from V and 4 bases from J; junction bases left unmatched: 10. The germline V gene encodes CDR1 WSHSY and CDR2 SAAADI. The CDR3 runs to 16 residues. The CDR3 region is CASSGKGQQINQPQHF. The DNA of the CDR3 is TGCGCCAGCAGTGGTAAGGGACAGCAGATAAATCAGCCCCAGCATTTT.

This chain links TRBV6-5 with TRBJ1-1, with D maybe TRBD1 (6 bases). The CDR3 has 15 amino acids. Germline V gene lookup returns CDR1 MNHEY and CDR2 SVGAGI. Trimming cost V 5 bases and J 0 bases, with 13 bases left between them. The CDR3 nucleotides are TGTGCCAGCAGTCGCCGAAGGGGGATGAACACTGAAGCTTTCTTT. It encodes CASSRRRGMNTEAFF.

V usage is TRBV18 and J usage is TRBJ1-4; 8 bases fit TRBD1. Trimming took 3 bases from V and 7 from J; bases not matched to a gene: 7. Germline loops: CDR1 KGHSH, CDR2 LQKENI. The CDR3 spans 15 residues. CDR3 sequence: CASSPGTGTVEKLFF. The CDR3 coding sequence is TGTGCCAGCTCACCCGGGACAGGCACGGTTGAAAAACTGTTTTTT.

The CDR3 loop is CASSLGQGRPVEQYF. CDR3 DNA: TGCGCCAGCAGCTTGGGACAGGGTCGGCCCGTGGAGCAGTACTTC. The J gene is TRBJ2-5, the V gene TRBV5-1; 7 bases map to TRBD1. This CDR3 is 15 amino acids long. The junction had 13 bases not matched to a gene; V was cut back by 0 bases and J by 11 bases. CDR1 is SGHRS and CDR2 is YFSETQ in the germline V gene.

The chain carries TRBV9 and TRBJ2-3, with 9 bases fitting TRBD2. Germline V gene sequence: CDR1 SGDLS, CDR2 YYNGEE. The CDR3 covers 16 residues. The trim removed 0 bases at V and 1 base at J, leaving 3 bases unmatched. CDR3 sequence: CASSVGSSGGTDTQYF. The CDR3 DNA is TGTGCCAGCAGCGTAGGCTCTAGCGGGGGCACAGATACGCAGTATTTT.

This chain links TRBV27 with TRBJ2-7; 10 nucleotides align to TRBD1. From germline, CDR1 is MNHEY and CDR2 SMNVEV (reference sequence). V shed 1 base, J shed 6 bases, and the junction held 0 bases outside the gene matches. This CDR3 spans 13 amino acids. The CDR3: CASSLWTGGEQYF. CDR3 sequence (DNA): TGTGCCAGCAGTTTATGGACAGGGGGCGAGCAGTACTTC.

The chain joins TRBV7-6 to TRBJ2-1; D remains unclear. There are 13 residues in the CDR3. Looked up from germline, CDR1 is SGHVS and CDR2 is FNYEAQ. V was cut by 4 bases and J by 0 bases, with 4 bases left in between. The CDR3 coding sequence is TGTGCCAGCAGCTCCAACTCCTACAATGAGCAGTTCTTC. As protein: CASSSNSYNEQFF. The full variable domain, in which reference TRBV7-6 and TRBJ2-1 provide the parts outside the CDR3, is GAGVSQSPRYKVTKRGQDVALRCDPISGHVSLYWYRQALGQGPEFLTYFNYEAQQDKSGLPNDRFSAERPEGSISTLTIQRTEQRDSAMYRCASSSNSYNEQFFGPGTRLTVL.

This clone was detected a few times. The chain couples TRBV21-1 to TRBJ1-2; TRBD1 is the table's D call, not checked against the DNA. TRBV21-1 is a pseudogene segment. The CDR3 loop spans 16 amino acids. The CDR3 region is CASSKIRGQHIYGYTF. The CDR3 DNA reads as TGTGCCAGCAGCAAAATTCGGGGACAGCATATCTATGGCTACACCTTC.